This TCR beta chain was captured in a study of cytomegalovirus exposure and HLA in healthy donors. Germline V gene sequence: CDR1 SGDLS, CDR2 YYNGEE. The ends lost 2 bases at V and 4 bases at J; junction bases unmatched: 5. This CDR3 region has 15 residues. Only in-frame clones appear in the TCRdb table, and some are missing; sequencing was by immunoSEQ multiplex PCR. Altogether 90,000 to 100,000 clones are present, around 88% being singletons, with the ten largest covering 3.5% to 5%. The chain uses TRBV9 and TRBJ2-3; the match to TRBD2 covers 9 bases. Sequencing was carried out using PBMCs. This receptor was identified in a young woman in good health and CMV-seronegative. CDR3 in amino acids: CASSVWRGGADTQYF. In DNA form, the CDR3 reads TGTGCCAGCAGCGTCTGGCGGGGGGGGGCAGATACGCAGTATTTT.